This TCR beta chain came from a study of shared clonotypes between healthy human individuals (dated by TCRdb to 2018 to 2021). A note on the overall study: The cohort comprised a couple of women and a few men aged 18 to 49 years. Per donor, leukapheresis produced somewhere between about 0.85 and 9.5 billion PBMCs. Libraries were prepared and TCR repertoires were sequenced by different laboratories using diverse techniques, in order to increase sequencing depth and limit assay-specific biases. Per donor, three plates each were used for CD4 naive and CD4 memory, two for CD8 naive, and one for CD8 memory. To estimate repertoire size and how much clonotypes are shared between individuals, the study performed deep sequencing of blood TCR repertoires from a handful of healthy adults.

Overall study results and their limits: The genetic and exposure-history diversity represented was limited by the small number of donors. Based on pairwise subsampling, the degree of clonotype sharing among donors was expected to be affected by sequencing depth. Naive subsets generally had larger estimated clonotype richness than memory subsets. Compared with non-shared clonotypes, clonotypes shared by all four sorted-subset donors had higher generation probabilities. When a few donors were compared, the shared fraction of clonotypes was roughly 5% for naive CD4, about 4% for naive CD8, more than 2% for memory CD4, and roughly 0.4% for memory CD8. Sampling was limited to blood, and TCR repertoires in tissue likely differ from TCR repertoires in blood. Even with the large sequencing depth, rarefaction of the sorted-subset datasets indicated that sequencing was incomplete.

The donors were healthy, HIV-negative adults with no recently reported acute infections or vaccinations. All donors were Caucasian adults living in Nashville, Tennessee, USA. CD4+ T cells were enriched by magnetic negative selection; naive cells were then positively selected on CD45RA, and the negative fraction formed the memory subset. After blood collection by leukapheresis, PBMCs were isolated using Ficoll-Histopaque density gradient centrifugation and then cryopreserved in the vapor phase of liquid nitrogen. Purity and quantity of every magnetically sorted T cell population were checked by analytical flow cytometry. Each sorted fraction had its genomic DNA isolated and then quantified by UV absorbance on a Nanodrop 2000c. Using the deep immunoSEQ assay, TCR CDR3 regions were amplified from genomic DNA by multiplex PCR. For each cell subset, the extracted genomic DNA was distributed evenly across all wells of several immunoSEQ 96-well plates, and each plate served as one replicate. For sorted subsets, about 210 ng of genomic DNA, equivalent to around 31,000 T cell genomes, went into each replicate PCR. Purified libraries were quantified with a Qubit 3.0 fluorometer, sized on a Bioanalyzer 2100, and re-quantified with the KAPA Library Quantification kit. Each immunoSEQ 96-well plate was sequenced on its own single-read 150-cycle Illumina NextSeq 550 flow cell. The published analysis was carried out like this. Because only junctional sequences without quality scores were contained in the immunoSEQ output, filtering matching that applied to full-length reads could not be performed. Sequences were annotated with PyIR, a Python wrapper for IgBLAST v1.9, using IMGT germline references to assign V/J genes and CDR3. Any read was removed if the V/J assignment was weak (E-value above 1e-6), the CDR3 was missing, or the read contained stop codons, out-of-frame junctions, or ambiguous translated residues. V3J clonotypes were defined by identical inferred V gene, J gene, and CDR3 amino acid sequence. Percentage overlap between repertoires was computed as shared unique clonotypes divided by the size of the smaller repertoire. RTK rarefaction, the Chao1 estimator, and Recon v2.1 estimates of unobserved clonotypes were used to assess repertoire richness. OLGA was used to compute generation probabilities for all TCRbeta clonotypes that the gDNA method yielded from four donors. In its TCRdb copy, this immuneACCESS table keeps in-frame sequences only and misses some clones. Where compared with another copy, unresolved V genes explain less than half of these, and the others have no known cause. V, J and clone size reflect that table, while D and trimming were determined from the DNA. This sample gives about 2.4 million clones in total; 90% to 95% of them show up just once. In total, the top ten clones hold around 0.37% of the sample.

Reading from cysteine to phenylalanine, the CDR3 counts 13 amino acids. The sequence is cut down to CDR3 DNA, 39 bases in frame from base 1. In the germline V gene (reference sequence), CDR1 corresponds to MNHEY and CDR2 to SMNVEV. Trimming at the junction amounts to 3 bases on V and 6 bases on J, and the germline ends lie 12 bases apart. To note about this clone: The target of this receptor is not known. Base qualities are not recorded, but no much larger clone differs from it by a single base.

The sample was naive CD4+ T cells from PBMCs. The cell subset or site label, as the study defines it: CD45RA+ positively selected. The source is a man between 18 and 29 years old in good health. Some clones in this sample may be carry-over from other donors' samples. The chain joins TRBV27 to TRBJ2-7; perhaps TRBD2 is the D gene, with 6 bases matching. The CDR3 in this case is CASSFGGWTEQYF. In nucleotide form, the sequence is TGTGCCAGCAGTTTTGGGGGGTGGACCGAGCAGTACTTC.